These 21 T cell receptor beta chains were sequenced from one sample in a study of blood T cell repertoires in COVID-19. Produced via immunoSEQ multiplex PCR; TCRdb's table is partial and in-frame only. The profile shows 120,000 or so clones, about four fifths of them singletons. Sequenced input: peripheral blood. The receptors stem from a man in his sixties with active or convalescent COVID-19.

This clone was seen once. The CDR3: CATSDPGQGYTF. CDR3 coding DNA: TGTGCCACCAGTGACCCAGGGCAGGGCTACACCTTC. The rearrangement uses TRBV24-1 and TRBJ1-2, with D possibly matching TRBD1 (5 bases). Germline-derived CDR1 and CDR2 are KGHDR and SFDVKD. Trimming removed 4 bases from V and 8 bases from J, with 10 bases in between. The CDR3 length is 12 residues.

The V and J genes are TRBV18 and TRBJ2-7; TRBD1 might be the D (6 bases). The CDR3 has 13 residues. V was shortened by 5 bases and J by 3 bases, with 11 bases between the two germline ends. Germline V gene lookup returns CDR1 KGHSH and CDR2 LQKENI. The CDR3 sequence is CASSWTAGYEQYF. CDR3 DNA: TGTGCCAGCTCATGGACAGCAGGCTACGAGCAGTACTTC.

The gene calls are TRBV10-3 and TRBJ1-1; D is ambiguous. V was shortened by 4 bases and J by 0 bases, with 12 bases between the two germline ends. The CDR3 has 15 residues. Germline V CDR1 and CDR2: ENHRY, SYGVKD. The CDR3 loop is CAISVSTELNTEAFF. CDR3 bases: TGTGCCATCAGTGTGTCAACAGAATTGAACACTGAAGCTTTCTTT.

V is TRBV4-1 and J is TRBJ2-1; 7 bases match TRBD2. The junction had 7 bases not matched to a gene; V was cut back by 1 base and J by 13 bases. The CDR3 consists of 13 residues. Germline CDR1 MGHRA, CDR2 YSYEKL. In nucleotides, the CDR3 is TGCGCCAGCAGCCAAGTCTCGAGCGGGGAACAGTTCTTC. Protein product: CASSQVSSGEQFF.

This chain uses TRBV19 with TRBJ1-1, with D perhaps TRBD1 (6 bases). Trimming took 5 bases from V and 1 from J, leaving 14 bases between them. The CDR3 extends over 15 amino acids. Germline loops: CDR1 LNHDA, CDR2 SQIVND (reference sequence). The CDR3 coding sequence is TGTGCCAGTAGTCCTAGCGGGGGGCCGAACACTGAAGCTTTCTTT. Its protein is CASSPSGGPNTEAFF.

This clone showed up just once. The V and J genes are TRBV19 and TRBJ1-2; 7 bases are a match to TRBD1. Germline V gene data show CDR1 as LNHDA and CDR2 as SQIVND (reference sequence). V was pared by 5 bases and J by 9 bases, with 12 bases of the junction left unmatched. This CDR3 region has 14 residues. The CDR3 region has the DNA TGTGCCAGTAGTGCCCCGCCCGACAGGGTCCGCTACACCTTC. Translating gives CASSAPPDRVRYTF.

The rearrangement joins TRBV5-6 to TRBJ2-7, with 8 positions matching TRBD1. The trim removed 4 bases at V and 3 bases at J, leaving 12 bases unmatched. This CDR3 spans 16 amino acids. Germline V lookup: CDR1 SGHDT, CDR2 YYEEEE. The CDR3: CASSLDVGQDHYEQYF. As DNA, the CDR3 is TGTGCCAGCAGCCTCGATGTGGGACAGGACCACTACGAGCAGTACTTC.

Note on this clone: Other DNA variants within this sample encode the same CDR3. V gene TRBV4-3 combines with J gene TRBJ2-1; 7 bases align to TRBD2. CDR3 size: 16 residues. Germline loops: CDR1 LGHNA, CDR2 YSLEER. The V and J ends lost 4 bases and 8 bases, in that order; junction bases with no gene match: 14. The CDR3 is CASSPSGTLGRDEQFF. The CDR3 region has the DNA TGCGCCAGCAGCCCTAGTGGAACCTTAGGGAGGGATGAGCAGTTCTTC.

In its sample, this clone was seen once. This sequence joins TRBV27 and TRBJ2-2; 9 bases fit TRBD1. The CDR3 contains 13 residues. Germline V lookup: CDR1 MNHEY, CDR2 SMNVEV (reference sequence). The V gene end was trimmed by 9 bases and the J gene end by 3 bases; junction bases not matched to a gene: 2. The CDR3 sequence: CARDRGYTGELFF. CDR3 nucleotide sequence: TGTGCCAGGGACAGGGGTTACACCGGGGAGCTGTTTTTT.

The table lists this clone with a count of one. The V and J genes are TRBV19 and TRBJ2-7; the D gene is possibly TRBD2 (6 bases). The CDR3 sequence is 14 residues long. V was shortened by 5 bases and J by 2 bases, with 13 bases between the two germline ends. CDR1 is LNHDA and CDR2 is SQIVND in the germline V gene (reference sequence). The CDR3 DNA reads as TGTGCCAGTAGTGGGGGTCCGGGGGCCTACGAGCAGTACTTC. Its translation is CASSGGPGAYEQYF.

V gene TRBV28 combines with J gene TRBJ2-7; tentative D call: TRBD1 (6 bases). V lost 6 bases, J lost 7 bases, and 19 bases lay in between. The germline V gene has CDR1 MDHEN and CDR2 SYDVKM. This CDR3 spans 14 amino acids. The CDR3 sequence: CASSPVWGRGEQYF. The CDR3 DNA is TGTGCCAGCAGCCCCGTGTGGGGGCGCGGAGAGCAGTACTTC.

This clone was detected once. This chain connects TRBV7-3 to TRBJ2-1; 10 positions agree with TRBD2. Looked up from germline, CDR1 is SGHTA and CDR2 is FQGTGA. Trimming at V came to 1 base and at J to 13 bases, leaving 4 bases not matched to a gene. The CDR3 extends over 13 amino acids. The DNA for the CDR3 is TGTGCCAGCAGCTTAAGAACTAGCGGGAATCAGTTCTTC. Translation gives CASSLRTSGNQFF.

Here the CDR3 DNA reads TGTGCCAGCAGCCCCGGGACAGCGAGCTACAATGAGCAGTTCTTC. The encoded protein is CASSPGTASYNEQFF. V usage is TRBV14 and J usage is TRBJ2-1; TRBD1 matches at 7 bases. The CDR3 spans 15 residues. Losses at the gene ends were 4 bases for V and 3 bases for J; bases not matched to a gene: 6. Germline CDR1 and CDR2: SGHDN and FVKESK.

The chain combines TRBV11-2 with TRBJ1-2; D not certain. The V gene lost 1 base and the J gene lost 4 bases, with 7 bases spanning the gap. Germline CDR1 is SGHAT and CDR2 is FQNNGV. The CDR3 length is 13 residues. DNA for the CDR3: TGTGCCAGCAGCTTAGCGGGATTCTATGGCTACACCTTC. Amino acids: CASSLAGFYGYTF.

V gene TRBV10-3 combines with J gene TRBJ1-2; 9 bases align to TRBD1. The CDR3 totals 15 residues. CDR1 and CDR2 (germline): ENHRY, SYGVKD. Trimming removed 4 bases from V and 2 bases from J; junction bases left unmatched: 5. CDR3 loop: CAISGPGQGNYGYTF. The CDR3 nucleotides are TGTGCCATCAGTGGGCCGGGACAGGGAAACTATGGCTACACCTTC.

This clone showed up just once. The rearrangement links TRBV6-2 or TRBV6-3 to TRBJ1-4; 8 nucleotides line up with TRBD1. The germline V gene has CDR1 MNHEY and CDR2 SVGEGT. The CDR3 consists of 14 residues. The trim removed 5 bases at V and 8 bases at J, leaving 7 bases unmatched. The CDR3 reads CASSLGQGQEKLFF. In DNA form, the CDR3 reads TGTGCCAGCAGTCTCGGACAGGGACAGGAAAAACTGTTTTTT.

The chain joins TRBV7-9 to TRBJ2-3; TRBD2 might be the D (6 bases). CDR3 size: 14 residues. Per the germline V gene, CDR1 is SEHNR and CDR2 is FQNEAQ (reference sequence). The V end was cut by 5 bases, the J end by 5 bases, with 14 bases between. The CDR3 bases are TGTGCCAGCAGCATCCGCGGGGATGGAGATACGCAGTATTTT. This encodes CASSIRGDGDTQYF.

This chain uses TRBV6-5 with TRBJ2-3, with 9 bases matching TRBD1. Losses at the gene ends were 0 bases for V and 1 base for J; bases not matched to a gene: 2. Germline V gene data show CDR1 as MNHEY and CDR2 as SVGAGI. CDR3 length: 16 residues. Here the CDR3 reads CASSYSQGAGTDTQYF. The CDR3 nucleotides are TGTGCCAGCAGTTACTCACAGGGGGCGGGCACAGATACGCAGTATTTT.

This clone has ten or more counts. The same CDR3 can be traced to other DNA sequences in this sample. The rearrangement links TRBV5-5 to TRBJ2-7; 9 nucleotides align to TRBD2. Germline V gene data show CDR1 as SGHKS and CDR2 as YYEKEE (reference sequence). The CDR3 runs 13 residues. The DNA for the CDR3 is TGTGCCAGCAGCTTGGACACGGCTAGCGGGAAATCAGTC. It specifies CASSLDTASGKSV.

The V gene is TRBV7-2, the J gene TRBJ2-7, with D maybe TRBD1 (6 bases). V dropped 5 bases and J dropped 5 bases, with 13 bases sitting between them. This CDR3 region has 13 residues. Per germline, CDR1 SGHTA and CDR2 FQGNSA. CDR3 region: CASSRDRIHEQYF. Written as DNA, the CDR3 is TGTGCCAGCAGCCGAGACAGGATCCACGAGCAGTACTTC.

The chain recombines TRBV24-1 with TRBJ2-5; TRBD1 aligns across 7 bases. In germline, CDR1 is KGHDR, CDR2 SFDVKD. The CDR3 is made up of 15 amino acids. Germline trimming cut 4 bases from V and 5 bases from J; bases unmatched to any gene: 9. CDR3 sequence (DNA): TGTGCCACCAGTGACGGGACAGCCGGTGGGGAGACCCAGTACTTC. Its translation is CATSDGTAGGETQYF.